This TCR beta chain was documented in a study of blood T cell repertoires in COVID-19. The wider study: COVID-19 samples from acute and convalescent phases originated in the United States, Italy and Spain. The analysed material was cDNA or gDNA that came from T cells, B-cell-depleted T cells, or PBMCs.

The CDR3 covers 18 residues. Looked up from germline, CDR1 is WSHSY and CDR2 is SAAADI. J gave up 2 bases and V 0 bases, and 11 bases lay outside the gene matches. Under the authors' procedure: Amplification with reference gene primers provided the estimates of nucleated cell counts. Profiled with immunoSEQ multiplex PCR; TCRdb holds only in-frame clones, not every one. The DNA gave D and trimming, while V, J and clone size come from that table. The data hold 70,000 to 85,000 clones, with around 80% observed a single time. Sequencing input: peripheral blood. This clonotype was obtained from a man older than 75 with active or convalescent COVID-19. The V and J genes are TRBV10-2 and TRBJ2-3, with TRBD2 matching 7 bases. The CDR3 DNA follows: TGCGCCAGCAGTGAGTCGCCTATGGTAGCGGGTGCCACAGATACGCAGTATTTT. Its protein is CASSESPMVAGATDTQYF.